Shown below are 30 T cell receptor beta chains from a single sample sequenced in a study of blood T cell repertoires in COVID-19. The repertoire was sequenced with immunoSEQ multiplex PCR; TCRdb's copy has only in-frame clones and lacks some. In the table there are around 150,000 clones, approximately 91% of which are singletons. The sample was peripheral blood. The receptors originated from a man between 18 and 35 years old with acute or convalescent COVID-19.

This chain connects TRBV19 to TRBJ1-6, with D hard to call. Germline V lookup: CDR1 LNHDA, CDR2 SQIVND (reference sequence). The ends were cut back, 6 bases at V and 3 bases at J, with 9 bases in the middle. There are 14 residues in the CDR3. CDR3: CASRIDIYNSPLHF. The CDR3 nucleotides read TGTGCCAGTAGAATCGACATCTATAATTCACCCCTCCACTTT.

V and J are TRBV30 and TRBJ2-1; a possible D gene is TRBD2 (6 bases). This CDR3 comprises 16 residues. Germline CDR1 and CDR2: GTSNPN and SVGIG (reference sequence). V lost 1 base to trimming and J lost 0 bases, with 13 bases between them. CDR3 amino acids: CAWSGSGRGSYNEQFF. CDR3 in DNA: TGTGCCTGGAGTGGTTCGGGGCGGGGCTCCTACAATGAGCAGTTCTTC.

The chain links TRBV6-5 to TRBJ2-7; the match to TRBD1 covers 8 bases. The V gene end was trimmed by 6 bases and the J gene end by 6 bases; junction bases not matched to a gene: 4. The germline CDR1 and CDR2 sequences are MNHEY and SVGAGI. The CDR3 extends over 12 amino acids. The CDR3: CASRQDRGEQYF. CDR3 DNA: TGTGCCAGCAGACAAGACAGGGGCGAGCAGTACTTC.

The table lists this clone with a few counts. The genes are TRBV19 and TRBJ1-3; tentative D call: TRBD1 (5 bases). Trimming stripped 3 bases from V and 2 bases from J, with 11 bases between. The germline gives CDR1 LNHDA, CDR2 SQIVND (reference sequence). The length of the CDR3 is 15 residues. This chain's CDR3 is CASSMAGKTGNTIYF. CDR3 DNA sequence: TGTGCCAGTAGTATGGCAGGGAAGACTGGAAACACCATATATTTT.

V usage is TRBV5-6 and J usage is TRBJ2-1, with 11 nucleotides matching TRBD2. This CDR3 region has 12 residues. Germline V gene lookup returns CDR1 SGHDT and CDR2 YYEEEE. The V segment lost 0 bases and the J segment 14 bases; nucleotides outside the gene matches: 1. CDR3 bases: TGTGCCAGCAGCTTGGGACTAGCGGGAAAGTTCTTC. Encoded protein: CASSLGLAGKFF.

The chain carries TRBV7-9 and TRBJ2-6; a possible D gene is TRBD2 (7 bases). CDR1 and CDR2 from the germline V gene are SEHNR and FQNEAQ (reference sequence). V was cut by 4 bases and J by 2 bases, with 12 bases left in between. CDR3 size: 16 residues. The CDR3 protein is CASSSWGGAGANVLTF. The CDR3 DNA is TGTGCCAGCAGCTCCTGGGGGGGCGCTGGGGCCAACGTCCTGACTTTC. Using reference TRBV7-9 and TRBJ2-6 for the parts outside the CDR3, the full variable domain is DTGVSQNPRHKITKRGQNVTFRCDPISEHNRLYWYRQTLGQGPEFLTYFQNEAQLEKSRLLSDRFSAERPKGSFSTLEIQRTEQGDSAMYLCASSSWGGAGANVLTFGAGSRLTVL.

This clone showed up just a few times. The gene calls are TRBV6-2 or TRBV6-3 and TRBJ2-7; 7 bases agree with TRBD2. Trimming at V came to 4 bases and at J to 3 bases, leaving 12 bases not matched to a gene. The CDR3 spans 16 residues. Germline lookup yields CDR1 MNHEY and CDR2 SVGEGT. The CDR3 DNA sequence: TGTGCCAGCAGTTCACGAGCGGGCGGGAGAATCTACGAGCAGTACTTC. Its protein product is CASSSRAGGRIYEQYF.

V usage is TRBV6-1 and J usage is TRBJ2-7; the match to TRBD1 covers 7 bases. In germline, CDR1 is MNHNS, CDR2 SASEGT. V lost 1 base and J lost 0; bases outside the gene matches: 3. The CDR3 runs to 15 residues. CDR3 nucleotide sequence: TGTGCCAGCAGTGAAGGGGGACAGCTCTCCTACGAGCAGTACTTC. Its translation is CASSEGGQLSYEQYF.

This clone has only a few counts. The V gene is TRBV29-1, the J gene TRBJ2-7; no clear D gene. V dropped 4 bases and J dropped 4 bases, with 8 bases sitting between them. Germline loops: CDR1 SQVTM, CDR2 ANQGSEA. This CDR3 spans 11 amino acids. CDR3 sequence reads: CSVVTAYEQYF. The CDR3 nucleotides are TGCAGCGTTGTAACCGCGTACGAGCAGTACTTC.

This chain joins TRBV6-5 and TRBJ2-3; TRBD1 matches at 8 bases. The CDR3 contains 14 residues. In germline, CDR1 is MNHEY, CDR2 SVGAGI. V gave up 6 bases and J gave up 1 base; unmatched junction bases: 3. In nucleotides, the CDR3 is TGTGCCAGCAGAGGACAGGGAGGCACAGATACGCAGTATTTT. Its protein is CASRGQGGTDTQYF.

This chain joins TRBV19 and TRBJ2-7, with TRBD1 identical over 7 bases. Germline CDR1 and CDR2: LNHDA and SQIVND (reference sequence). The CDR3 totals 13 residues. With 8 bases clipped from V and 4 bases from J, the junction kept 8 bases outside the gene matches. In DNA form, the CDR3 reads TGTGCCAGTGGAAGCAACAGGGGATACGAGCAGTACTTC. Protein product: CASGSNRGYEQYF.

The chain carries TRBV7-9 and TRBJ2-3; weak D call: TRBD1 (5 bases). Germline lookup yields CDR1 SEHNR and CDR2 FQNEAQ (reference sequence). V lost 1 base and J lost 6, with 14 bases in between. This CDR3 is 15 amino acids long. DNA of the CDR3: TGTGCCAGCAGCTTAGTCGTTGGGGCAGCTGATACGCAGTATTTT. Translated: CASSLVVGAADTQYF.

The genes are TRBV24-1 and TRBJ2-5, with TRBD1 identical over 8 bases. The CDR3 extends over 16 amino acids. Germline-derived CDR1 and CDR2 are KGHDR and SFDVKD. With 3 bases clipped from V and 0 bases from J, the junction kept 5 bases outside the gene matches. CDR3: CATSDVDRDYQETQYF. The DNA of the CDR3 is TGTGCCACCAGTGATGTGGACAGGGACTACCAAGAGACCCAGTACTTC.

CDR3 loop: CASSYKGARTNYGYTF. In DNA, the CDR3 is TGTGCCAGCAGTTACAAGGGGGCCAGAACTAACTATGGCTACACCTTC. The rearrangement links TRBV6-5 to TRBJ1-2; 7 bases fit TRBD1. CDR1 is MNHEY and CDR2 is SVGAGI in the germline V gene. CDR3 size: 16 residues. The trim removed 2 bases at V and 0 bases at J, leaving 6 bases unmatched.

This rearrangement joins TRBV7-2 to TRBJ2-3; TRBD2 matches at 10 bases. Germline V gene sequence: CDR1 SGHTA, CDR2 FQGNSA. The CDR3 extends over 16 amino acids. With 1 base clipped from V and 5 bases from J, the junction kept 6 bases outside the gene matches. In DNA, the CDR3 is TGTGCCAGCAGCTTAGTTATAGCGGGAGGCCAAGATACGCAGTATTTT. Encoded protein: CASSLVIAGGQDTQYF. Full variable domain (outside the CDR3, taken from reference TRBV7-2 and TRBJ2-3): GAGVSQSPSNKVTEKGKDVELRCDPISGHTALYWYRQSLGQGLEFLIYFQGNSAPDKSGLPSDRFSAERTGGSVSTLTIQRTQQEDSAVYLCASSLVIAGGQDTQYFGPGTRLTVL.

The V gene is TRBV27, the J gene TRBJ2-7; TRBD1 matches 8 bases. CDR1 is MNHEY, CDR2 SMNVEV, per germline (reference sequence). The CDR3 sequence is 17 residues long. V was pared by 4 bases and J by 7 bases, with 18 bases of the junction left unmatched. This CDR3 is CASSSYLRQGRFGEQYF. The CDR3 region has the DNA TGTGCCAGCAGTTCCTACCTAAGACAGGGGAGGTTTGGTGAGCAGTACTTC.

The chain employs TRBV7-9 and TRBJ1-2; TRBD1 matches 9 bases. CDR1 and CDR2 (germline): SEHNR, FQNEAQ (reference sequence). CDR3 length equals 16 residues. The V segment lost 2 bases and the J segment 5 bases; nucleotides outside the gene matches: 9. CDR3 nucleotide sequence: TGTGCCAGCAGCTTATTGTCGGGACAGGGAGGATATGGCTACACCTTC. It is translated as CASSLLSGQGGYGYTF.

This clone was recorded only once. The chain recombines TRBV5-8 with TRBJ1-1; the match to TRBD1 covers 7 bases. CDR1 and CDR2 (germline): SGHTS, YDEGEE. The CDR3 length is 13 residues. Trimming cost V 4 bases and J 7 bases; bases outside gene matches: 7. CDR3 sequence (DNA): TGTGCCAGCAGCCCGGACAGGCTCCTTGAAGCTTTCTTT. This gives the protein CASSPDRLLEAFF.

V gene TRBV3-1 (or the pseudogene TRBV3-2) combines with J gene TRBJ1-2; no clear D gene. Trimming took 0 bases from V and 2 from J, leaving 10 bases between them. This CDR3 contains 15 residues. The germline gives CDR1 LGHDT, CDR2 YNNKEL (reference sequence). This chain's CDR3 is CASSQDRLTNYGYTF. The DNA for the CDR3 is TGTGCCAGCAGCCAAGACAGGCTAACCAACTATGGCTACACCTTC.

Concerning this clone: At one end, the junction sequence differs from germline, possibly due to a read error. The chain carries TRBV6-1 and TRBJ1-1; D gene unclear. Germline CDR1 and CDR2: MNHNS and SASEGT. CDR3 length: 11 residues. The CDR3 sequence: CASREELDTFF. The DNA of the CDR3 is TGTGCCAGCAGAGAAGAGTTAGATACTTTCTTT.

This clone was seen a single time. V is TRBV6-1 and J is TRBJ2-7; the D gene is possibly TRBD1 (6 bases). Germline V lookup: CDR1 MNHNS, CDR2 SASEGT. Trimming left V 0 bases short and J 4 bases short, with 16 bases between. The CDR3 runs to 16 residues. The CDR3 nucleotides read TGTGCCAGCAGTGAAGCGCCGTCGGACAGTTTTTACGAGCAGTACTTC. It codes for CASSEAPSDSFYEQYF.

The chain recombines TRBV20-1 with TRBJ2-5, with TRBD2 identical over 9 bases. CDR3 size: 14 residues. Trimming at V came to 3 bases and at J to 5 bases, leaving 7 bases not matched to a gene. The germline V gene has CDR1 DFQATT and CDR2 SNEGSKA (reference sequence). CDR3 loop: CSASRREGAETQYF. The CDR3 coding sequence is TGCAGTGCTAGTCGGCGGGAGGGGGCGGAGACCCAGTACTTC.

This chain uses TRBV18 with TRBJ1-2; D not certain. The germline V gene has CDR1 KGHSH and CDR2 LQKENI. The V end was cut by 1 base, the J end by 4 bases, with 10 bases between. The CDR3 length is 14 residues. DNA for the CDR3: TGTGCCAGCTCACCACAGGAGGGTAGCTATGGCTACACCTTC. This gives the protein CASSPQEGSYGYTF. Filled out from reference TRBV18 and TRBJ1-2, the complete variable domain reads NAGVMQNPRHLVRRRGQEARLRCSPMKGHSHVYWYRQLPEEGLKFMVYLQKENIIDESGMPKERFSAEFPKEGPSILRIQQVVRGDSAAYFCASSPQEGSYGYTFGSGTRLTVV.

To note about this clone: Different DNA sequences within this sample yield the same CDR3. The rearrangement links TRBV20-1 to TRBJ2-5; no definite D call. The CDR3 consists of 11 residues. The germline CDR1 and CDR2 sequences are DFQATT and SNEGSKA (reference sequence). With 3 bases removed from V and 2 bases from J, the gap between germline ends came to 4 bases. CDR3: CSASQQETQYF. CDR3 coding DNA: TGCAGTGCTAGTCAGCAAGAGACCCAGTACTTC.

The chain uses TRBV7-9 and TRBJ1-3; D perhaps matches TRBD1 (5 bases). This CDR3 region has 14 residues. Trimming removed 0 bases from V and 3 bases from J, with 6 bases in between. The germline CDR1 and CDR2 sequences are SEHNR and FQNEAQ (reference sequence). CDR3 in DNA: TGTGCCAGCAGCTTAGCAGGGGATGGAAACACCATATATTTT. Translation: CASSLAGDGNTIYF.

The CDR3 coding sequence is TGTGCCAGCAGTTTAACCGGGACAGGGAACACTGAAGCTTTCTTT. As protein: CASSLTGTGNTEAFF. The rearrangement links TRBV27 to TRBJ1-1; 8 bases are shared with TRBD1. Looked up from germline, CDR1 is MNHEY and CDR2 is SMNVEV (reference sequence). The CDR3 spans 15 residues. The junction had 3 bases not matched to a gene; V was cut back by 2 bases and J by 1 base.

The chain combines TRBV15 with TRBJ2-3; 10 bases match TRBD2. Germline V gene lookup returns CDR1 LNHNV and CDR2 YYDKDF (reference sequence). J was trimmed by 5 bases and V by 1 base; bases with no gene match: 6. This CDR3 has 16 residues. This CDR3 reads CATSRGGRLAGDTQYF. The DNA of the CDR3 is TGTGCCACCAGCAGAGGGGGGAGACTAGCGGGAGATACGCAGTATTTT. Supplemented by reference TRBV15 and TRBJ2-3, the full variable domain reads DAMVIQNPRYQVTQFGKPVTLSCSQTLNHNVMYWYQQKSSQAPKLLFHYYDKDFNNEADTPDNFQSRRPNTSFCFLDIRSPGLGDTAMYLCATSRGGRLAGDTQYFGPGTRLTVL.

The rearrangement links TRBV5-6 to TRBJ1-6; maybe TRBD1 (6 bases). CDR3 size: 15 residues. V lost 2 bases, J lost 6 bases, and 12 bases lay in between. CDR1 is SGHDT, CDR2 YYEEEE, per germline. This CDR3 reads CASSFVTGSNSPLHF. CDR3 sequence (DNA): TGTGCCAGCAGCTTCGTGACAGGCTCTAATTCACCCCTCCACTTT. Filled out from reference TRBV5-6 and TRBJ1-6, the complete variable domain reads DAGVTQSPTHLIKTRGQQVTLRCSPKSGHDTVSWYQQALGQGPQFIFQYYEEEERQRGNFPDRFSGHQFPNYSSELNVNALLLGDSALYLCASSFVTGSNSPLHFGNGTRLTVT.

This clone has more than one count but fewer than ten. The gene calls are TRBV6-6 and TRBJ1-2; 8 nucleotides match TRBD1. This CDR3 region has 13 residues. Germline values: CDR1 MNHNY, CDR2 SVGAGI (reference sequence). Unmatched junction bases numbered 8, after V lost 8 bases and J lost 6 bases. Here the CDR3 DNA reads TGTGCCAGCCGATTTCAGACAGGGGATGGCTACACCTTC. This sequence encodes CASRFQTGDGYTF.

The CDR3 nucleotides read TGTGCCAGCAGCCCAGCGCTGGGGGGGTCAACTAATGAAAAACTGTTTTTT. Protein: CASSPALGGSTNEKLFF. The chain uses TRBV7-6 and TRBJ1-4; TRBD1 might be the D (5 bases). Between the trimmed V and J ends, which lost 5 bases and 0 bases, there was a span of 16 bases. Germline CDR1 and CDR2: SGHVS and FNYEAQ. The CDR3 is 17 residues long.